These T cell receptor beta chains were read from a single sample in a study of T cells in Graves' hyperthyroidism and ophthalmopathy. One entry per CDR3 protein, called by TCRdb with MiXCR from the multiplex PCR reads. The sample lists 650,000 to 750,000 distinct CDR3 sequences, approximately 15% occurring once. The sequenced sample consisted of blood. The receptor set was obtained from a young woman with Graves' hyperthyroidism. CDR3s include the opening cysteine and the closing phenylalanine or tryptophan. D genes are given only for firm matches. Clone size is not always given. Where it is, it says once, few, many or a class for expanded clones.

d_call | j_call | v_call | clone_size | cdr3_nt | cdr3_aa
- | TRBJ2-7 | TRBV13 | few | TGTGCCAGCAGGGTTGGTTTAGCTCCCACCTACGAGCAGTACTTC | CASRVGLAPTYEQYF
- | TRBJ1-4 | TRBV12-3/TRBV12-4 | - | TGTGCCAGCAGTTTCTCGGGGAACAATGAAAAACTGTTTTTT | CASSFSGNNEKLFF
- | TRBJ1-4 | TRBV19 | - | TGTGCCAGTATGAAGACAGAGCTTCTAGGCGAAAAACTGTTTTTT | CASMKTELLGEKLFF
- | TRBJ2-5 | TRBV18 | many | TGTGCCAGCTCACCACGGGACACCCAAGAGACCCAGTACTTC | CASSPRDTQETQYF
TRBD2 | TRBJ2-2 | TRBV11-1 | - | TGTGCCAGCAGCTTGACTAGCGGGAGGGCCAAGGGGGAGCTGTTTTTT | CASSLTSGRAKGELFF
- | TRBJ1-5 | TRBV10-3 | few | TGTGCCATCAGTGATTCAAGAGGAGATCAGCCCCAGCATTTT | CAISDSRGDQPQHF
- | TRBJ2-1 | TRBV12-5 | - | TGTGCTAGTGGCTGGGGGGGGGGCTATGAGCAGTTCTTC | CASGWGGGYEQFF
TRBD1 | TRBJ1-2 | TRBV7-2 | many | TGTGCCAGCAGCACGGACAGGGGCTATGGCTACACCTTC | CASSTDRGYGYTF
- | TRBJ1-2 | TRBV29-1 | few | TGCAGCGTTCGAGAAGGGGCCAGTCTCTATGGCTACACCTTC | CSVREGASLYGYTF
TRBD1 | TRBJ2-7 | TRBV20-1 | many | TGCAGTGTCCCTCGCCGGACAGGGTCCTACGAGCAGTACTTC | CSVPRRTGSYEQYF
- | TRBJ2-2 | TRBV19 | - | TGTGCCAGTAGTATTAAGGGAGCTGGGACCGGGGAGCTGTTTTTT | CASSIKGAGTGELFF
- | TRBJ2-7 | TRBV4-3 | - | TGCGCCAGCAGCCAAGATATGGGGGACGAGCAGTACTTC | CASSQDMGDEQYF
TRBD2 | TRBJ2-4 | TRBV14 | many | TGTGCCAGCAGCCGACTTGGACTAGCGGGAGGGCCAATGGCCAAAAACATTCAGTACTTC | CASSRLGLAGGPMAKNIQYF
- | TRBJ2-2 | TRBV11-2 | - | TGTGCCAGCAGCTTAGGGCTAGCAGCGCTCGAGACCGGGGAGCTGTTTTTT | CASSLGLAALETGELFF
- | TRBJ2-1 | TRBV30 | once | TGTGCCTGGAGTGTAACGGGAACCCTTTACAATGAGCAGTTCTTC | CAWSVTGTLYNEQFF
- | TRBJ2-3 | TRBV2 | - | TGTGCCAGTGCGGTGGCAGATACGCAGTATTTT | CASAVADTQYF
TRBD2 | TRBJ2-3 | TRBV7-3 | many | TGTGCCAGCAGCCCGCGGACTAGCGGACTCACAGATACGCAGTATTTT | CASSPRTSGLTDTQYF
TRBD2 | TRBJ2-7 | TRBV7-9 | - | TGTGCCAGCAGCTCCCCCCGGGACAGTGGGACTAGCGGGAGGTCGAGGAGCTACGAGCAGTACTTC | CASSSPRDSGTSGRSRSYEQYF
- | TRBJ2-7 | TRBV11-2 | many | TGTGCCAGCAGCTTGGCGGCAGCTTTAAACTACGAGCAGTACTTC | CASSLAAALNYEQYF
- | TRBJ2-1 | TRBV20-1 | few | TGCAGTGTCCCGACCGTGGTGGGTGAGCAGTTCTTC | CSVPTVVGEQFF
- | TRBJ2-7 | TRBV29-1 | few | TGCAGCGTGAGGGGCACACGCTCCTACGAGCAGTACTTC | CSVRGTRSYEQYF
TRBD1 | TRBJ2-7 | TRBV15 | - | TGTGCCACCAGCAGAGGTGGGACAGGGGTAGACGAGCAGTACTTC | CATSRGGTGVDEQYF
- | TRBJ1-4 | TRBV4-3 | many | TGCGCCAGCAGCCCCGATGGGGGTAGGAATGAAAAACTGTTTTTT | CASSPDGGRNEKLFF
TRBD1 | TRBJ2-5 | TRBV5-1 | - | TGCGCCAGCAGCCTGGGACAGGCTATTCGGGAGACCCAGTACTTC | CASSLGQAIRETQYF
- | TRBJ2-1 | TRBV2 | many | TGTGCCAGCAGTTCTCCGGAGTCCTACAATGAGCAGTTCTTC | CASSSPESYNEQFF
- | TRBJ2-3 | TRBV5-4 | - | TGTGCCAGCAGCTTGCGGGCGTTGGGAACCGATACGCAGTATTTT | CASSLRALGTDTQYF
TRBD1 | TRBJ1-5 | TRBV5-8 | few | TGTGCCAGCAGCTTGGTTAACAGGGGAGAAAATCAGCCCCAGCATTTT | CASSLVNRGENQPQHF
- | TRBJ2-2 | TRBV19 | - | TGTGCCAGTAGTATCACCCACTCAGGGGCCGGGGAGCTGTTTTTT | CASSITHSGAGELFF
TRBD1 | TRBJ1-4 | TRBV29-1 | - | TGCAGCGTTCGGGACCGGGACAGGGGAAATGAAAAACTGTTTTTT | CSVRDRDRGNEKLFF
TRBD2 | TRBJ2-3 | TRBV27 | many | TGTGCCAGCAGTTTATCGATCAGCGGGAGTTGGAACACAGATACGCAGTATTTT | CASSLSISGSWNTDTQYF
TRBD1 | TRBJ1-2 | TRBV18 | - | TGTGCCAGCTCACCATTTCCGGGACAGCCTAACTATGGCTACACCTTC | CASSPFPGQPNYGYTF
TRBD1 | TRBJ2-7 | TRBV30 | - | TGTGCCTCTTCCTGGGACAGGGTGAATTACGAGCAGTACTTC | CASSWDRVNYEQYF
- | TRBJ2-7 | TRBV2 | many | TGTGCCAGCAGTGAGGGGGCGGTACGGGCCTACGAGCAGTACTTC | CASSEGAVRAYEQYF
- | TRBJ1-5 | TRBV10-3 | many | TGTGCCATCAGTGAGTCCGAGACACTTCAGCCCCAGCATTTT | CAISESETLQPQHF
TRBD2 | TRBJ2-1 | TRBV28 | many | TGTGCCAGCAGTTTACCTAGCGGGAGGGGGTCCGTGCGGGGAAGCTCCTACAATGAGCAGTTCTTC | CASSLPSGRGSVRGSSYNEQFF
- | TRBJ2-1 | TRBV5-6 | few | TGTGCCAGCAGTGCCGCCGAAGACTCCGCAAATGAGCAGTTCTTC | CASSAAEDSANEQFF
- | TRBJ1-5 | TRBV20-1 | few | TGCAGTGCTAGCGAGAACAGTCGACAGCCCCAGCATTTT | CSASENSRQPQHF
TRBD2 | TRBJ2-3 | TRBV28 | many | TGTGCCAGCAGCCGACTAGCGGTTAGCACAGATACGCAGTATTTT | CASSRLAVSTDTQYF
- | TRBJ2-7 | TRBV4-1 | many | TGCGCCAGCAGCCAATCGCAAGGGGATAGCGAGCAGTACTTC | CASSQSQGDSEQYF
TRBD2 | TRBJ2-1 | TRBV6-1 | many | TGTGCCAGCAGTCAACCGGGACTAGCGGGAGTGGGCTCCTACAATGAGCAGTTCTTC | CASSQPGLAGVGSYNEQFF
- | TRBJ2-1 | TRBV28 | few | TGTGCCAGCAGCCCTGATCGGGCCCGTAGGCAGTTCTTC | CASSPDRARRQFF
- | TRBJ2-3 | TRBV10-2 | many | TGCGCCAGCAGTGAGTACAGGAAATTCACAGATACGCAGTATTTT | CASSEYRKFTDTQYF
- | TRBJ2-7 | TRBV12-3/TRBV12-4 | many | TGTGCCAGCAGTTTTTCCCACGAGCAGTACTTC | CASSFSHEQYF
- | TRBJ2-3 | TRBV12-3/TRBV12-4 | - | TGTGCCAGCAGTCGTCCCCCGGGACTCCCTTCCACAGATACGCAGTATTTT | CASSRPPGLPSTDTQYF
TRBD1 | TRBJ1-2 | TRBV6-2/TRBV6-3 | - | TGTGCCAGCACCCTCCTACAGGGGAATTATGGCTACACCTTC | CASTLLQGNYGYTF
TRBD2 | TRBJ2-1 | TRBV19 | - | TGTGCCAGTAAACGGGCGGGAGGGCCGGGATACAATGAGCAGTTCTTC | CASKRAGGPGYNEQFF
TRBD2 | TRBJ2-1 | TRBV20-1 | - | TGCAGTGCTAGTGGCCGGCTAGCGGCCTACAATGAGCAGCTCTTC | CSASGRLAAYNEQLF